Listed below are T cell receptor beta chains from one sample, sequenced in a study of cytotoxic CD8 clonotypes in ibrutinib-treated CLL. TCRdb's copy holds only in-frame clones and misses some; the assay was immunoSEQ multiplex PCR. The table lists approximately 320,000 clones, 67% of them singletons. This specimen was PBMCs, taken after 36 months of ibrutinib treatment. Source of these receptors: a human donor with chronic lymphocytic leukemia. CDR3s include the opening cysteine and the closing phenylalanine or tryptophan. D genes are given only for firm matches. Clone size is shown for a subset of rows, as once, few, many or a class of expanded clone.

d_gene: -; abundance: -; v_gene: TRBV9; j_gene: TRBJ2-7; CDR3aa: CASSSYLSYEQYF; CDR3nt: TGTGCCAGCAGCTCATATCTCTCCTACGAGCAGTACTTC
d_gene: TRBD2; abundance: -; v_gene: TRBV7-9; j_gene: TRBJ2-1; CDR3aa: CASSSPGLAGGNEQFF; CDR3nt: TGTGCCAGCAGCTCGCCGGGACTAGCGGGGGGAAATGAGCAGTTCTTC
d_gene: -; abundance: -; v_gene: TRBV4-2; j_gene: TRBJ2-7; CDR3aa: CASSQDPSGQGYYEQYF; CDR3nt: -
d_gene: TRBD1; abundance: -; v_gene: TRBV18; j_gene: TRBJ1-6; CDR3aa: CASSPKRDSPSSSYNSPLHF; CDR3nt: TGTGCCAGCTCACCAAAACGGGACAGCCCAAGTAGCTCCTATAATTCACCCCTCCACTTT
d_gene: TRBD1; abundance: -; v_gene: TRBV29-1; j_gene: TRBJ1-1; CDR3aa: CSAQTGGNTEAFF; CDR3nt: TGCAGCGCCCAGACAGGGGGCAACACTGAAGCTTTCTTT
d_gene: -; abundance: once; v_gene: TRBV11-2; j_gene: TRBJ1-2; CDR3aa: CASSLNRVDYGYTF; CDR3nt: TGTGCCAGCAGCTTAAACAGGGTTGACTATGGCTACACCTTC
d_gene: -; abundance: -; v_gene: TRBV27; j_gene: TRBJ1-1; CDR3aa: CASSRWENTEAFF; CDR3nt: TGTGCCAGCAGTAGATGGGAGAACACTGAAGCTTTCTTT
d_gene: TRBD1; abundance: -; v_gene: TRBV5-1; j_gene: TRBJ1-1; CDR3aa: CASNENRGPEAFF; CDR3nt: TGCGCCAGCAACGAAAACAGGGGCCCCGAAGCTTTCTTT
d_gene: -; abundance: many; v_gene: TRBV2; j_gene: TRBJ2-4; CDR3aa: CASRPPLGDIGENIQYF; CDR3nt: TGTGCCAGTCGACCGCCCCTTGGGGACATCGGGGAAAACATTCAGTACTTC
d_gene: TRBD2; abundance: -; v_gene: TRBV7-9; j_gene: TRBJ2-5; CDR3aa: CASSLGGPGLKETQYF; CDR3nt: TGTGCCAGCAGCTTAGGGGGACCGGGACTAAAAGAGACCCAGTACTTC
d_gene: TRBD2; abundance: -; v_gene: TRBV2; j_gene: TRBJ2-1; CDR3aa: CASSTPLASSYNEQFF; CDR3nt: TGTGCCAGCAGCACTCCACTAGCGAGCTCCTACAATGAGCAGTTCTTC
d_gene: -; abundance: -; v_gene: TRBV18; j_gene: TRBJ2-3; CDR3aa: CASSPASGDTDTQYF; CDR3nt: TGTGCCAGCTCACCGGCTTCCGGCGACACAGATACGCAGTATTTT
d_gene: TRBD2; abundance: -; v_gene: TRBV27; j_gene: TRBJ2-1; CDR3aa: CASSSPGLEYNEQFF; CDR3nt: TGTGCCAGCAGTTCACCTGGACTAGAGTACAATGAGCAGTTCTTC